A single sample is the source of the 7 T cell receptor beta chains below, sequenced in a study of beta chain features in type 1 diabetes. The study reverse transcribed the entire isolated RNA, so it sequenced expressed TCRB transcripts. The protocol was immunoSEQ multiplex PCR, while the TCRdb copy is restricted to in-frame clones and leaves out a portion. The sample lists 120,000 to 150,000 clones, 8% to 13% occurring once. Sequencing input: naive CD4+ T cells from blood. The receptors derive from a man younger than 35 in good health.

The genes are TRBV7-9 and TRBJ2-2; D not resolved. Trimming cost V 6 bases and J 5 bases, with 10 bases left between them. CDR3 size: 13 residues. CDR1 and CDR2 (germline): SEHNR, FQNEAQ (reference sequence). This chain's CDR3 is CASRLTLTGELFF. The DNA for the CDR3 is TGTGCCAGCAGACTAACTTTGACCGGGGAGCTGTTTTTT.

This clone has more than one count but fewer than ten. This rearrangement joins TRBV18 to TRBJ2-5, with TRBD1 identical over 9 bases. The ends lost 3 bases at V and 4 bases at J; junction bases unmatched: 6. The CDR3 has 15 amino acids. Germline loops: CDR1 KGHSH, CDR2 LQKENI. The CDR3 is CASSPTTGGRETQYF. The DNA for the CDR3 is TGTGCCAGCTCACCTACGACAGGGGGACGAGAGACCCAGTACTTC.

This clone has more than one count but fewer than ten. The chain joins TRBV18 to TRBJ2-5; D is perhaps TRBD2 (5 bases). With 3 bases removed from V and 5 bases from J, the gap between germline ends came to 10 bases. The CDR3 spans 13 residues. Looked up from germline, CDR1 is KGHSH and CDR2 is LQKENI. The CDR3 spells CASSPVEGETQYF. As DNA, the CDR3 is TGTGCCAGCTCACCGGTAGAGGGCGAGACCCAGTACTTC. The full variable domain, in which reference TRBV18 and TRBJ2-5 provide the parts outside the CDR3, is NAGVMQNPRHLVRRRGQEARLRCSPMKGHSHVYWYRQLPEEGLKFMVYLQKENIIDESGMPKERFSAEFPKEGPSILRIQQVVRGDSAAYFCASSPVEGETQYFGPGTRLLVL.

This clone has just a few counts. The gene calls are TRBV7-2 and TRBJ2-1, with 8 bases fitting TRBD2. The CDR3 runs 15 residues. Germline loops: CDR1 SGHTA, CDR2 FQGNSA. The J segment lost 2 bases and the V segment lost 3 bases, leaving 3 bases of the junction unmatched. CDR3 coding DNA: TGTGCCAGCAGCTTTATGCGGGGGGCCTACAATGAGCAGTTCTTC. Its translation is CASSFMRGAYNEQFF.

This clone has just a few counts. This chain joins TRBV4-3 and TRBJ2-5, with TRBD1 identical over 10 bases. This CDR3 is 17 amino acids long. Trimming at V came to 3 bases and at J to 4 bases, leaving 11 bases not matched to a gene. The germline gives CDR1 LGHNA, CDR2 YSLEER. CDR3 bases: TGCGCCAGCAGCCAGCGTCCCGGGACAGGGGTCGGAGAGACCCAGTACTTC. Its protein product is CASSQRPGTGVGETQYF.

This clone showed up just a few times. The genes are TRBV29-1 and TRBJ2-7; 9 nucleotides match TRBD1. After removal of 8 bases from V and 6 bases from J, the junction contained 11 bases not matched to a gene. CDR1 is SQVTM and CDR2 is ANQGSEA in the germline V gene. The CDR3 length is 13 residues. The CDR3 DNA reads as TGCAGCACAAGGACAGGGGCGTCGGCCGAGCAGTACTTC. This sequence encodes CSTRTGASAEQYF.

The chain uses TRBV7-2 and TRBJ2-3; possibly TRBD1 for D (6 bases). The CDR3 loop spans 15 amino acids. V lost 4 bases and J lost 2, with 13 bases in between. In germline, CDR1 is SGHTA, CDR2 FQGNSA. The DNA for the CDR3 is TGTGCCAGCAGCTCTGGGACACTCCTCACAGATACGCAGTATTTT. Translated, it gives CASSSGTLLTDTQYF. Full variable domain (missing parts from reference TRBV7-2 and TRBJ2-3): GAGVSQSPSNKVTEKGKDVELRCDPISGHTALYWYRQSLGQGLEFLIYFQGNSAPDKSGLPSDRFSAERTGGSVSTLTIQRTQQEDSAVYLCASSSGTLLTDTQYFGPGTRLTVL.